Within the sample, the clone carrying this T cell receptor (beta chain) is medium-sized. Germline assignment: CDR1 MDHEN and CDR2 SYDVKM. The length of the CDR3 is 15 residues. V lost 6 bases and J 2 bases, leaving 17 bases between the germline ends. Stated time point: baseline, week 1 (first vaccination visit). This sample's treatment: pre-vaccination baseline after standard-of-care therapy. The sample originates from a study of a mutant IDH1 vaccine in newly diagnosed glioma. Data came from immunoSEQ multiplex PCR; TCRdb stores just in-frame clones and leaves some out. The table has 20,000 to 25,000 clones, about 85% seen once; the top ten hold approximately 5%.

The rearrangement uses TRBV28 and TRBJ2-7, with a tentative D call TRBD1 (6 bases). Sequencing used PBMCs, obtained from a glioma patient treated with radiotherapy, temozolomide or both. The sequence was obtained from a man in his forties with glioma. The CDR3 DNA is TGTGCCAGCAGATCCCCCGGGACACTAACCTACGAGCAGTACTTC. Encoded protein: CASRSPGTLTYEQYF.